This TCR beta chain emerged from a study of identical twins. This clonotype was found a few times. TCRdb re-called the 5' RACE reads with MiXCR, one entry per CDR3 protein. The sample records some 790,000 distinct CDR3 sequences, over 15% being singletons. From germline, CDR1 is SEHNR and CDR2 FQNEAQ (reference sequence). V lost 3 bases to trimming and J lost 5 bases; unmatched junction nucleotides: 6. The CDR3 loop spans 15 amino acids. These same records also appear under a second study, on T cells expressing NK-cell markers.

Sequencing was done on a sample of PBMCs. The sequence derives from a young woman in good health. The genes are TRBV7-9 and TRBJ2-4, with 8 bases fitting TRBD1. The CDR3 nucleotides are TGTGCCAGCAGCTTGGACAGGGACATTCAAAACATTCAGTACTTC. This encodes CASSLDRDIQNIQYF.